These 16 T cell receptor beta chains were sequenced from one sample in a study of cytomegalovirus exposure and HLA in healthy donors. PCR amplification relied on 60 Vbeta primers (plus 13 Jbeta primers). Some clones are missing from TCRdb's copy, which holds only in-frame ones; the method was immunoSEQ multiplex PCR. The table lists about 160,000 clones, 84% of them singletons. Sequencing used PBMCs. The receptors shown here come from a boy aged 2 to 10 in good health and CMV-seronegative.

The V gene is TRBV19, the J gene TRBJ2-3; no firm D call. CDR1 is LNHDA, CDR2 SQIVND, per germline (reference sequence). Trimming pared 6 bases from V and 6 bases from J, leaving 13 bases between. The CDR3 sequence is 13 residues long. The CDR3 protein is CASSPVLRDTQYF. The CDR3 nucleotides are TGTGCCAGTAGCCCGGTTTTGAGGGATACGCAGTATTTT.

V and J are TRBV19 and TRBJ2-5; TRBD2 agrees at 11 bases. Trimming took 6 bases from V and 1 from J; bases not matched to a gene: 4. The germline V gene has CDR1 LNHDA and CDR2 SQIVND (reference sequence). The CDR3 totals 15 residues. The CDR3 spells CASRTSGIFQETQYF. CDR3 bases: TGTGCCAGTAGGACTAGCGGGATTTTCCAAGAGACCCAGTACTTC.

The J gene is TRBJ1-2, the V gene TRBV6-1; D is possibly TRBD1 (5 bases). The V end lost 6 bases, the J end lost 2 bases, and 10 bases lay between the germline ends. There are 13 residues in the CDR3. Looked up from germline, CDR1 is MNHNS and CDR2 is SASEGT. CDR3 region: CASRLTENYGYTF. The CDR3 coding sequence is TGTGCCAGCAGATTGACAGAAAACTATGGCTACACCTTC.

CDR3 sequence: CASSGGGSDEQYF. The CDR3 DNA reads TGTGCCAGCAGCGGGGGCGGGAGCGACGAGCAGTACTTC. This chain joins TRBV9 and TRBJ2-7; 7 bases are a match to TRBD2. Germline-derived CDR1 and CDR2 are SGDLS and YYNGEE. V lost 3 bases to trimming and J lost 5 bases; unmatched junction nucleotides: 5. The CDR3 is 13 amino acids.

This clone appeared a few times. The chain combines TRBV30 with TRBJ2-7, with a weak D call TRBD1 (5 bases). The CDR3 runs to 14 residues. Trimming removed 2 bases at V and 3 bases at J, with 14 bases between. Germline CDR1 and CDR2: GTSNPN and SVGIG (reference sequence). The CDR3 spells CAWSPTLGDYEQYF. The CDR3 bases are TGTGCCTGGAGTCCTACCCTAGGGGACTACGAGCAGTACTTC. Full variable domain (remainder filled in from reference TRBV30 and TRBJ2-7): SQTIHQWPATLVQPVGSPLSLECTVEGTSNPNLYWYRQAAGRGLQLLFYSVGIGQISSEVPQNLSASRPQDRQFILSSKKLLLSDSGFYLCAWSPTLGDYEQYFGPGTRLTVT.

The CDR3 reads CASSQPGSNYGYTF. CDR3 nucleotides: TGTGCCAGCTCTCAGCCAGGGTCTAACTATGGCTACACCTTC. The V gene is TRBV6-5, the J gene TRBJ1-2, with a weak D call TRBD1 (5 bases). Per germline, CDR1 MNHEY and CDR2 SVGAGI. This CDR3 is 14 amino acids long. Trimming removed 8 bases from V and 0 bases from J, with 13 bases in between.

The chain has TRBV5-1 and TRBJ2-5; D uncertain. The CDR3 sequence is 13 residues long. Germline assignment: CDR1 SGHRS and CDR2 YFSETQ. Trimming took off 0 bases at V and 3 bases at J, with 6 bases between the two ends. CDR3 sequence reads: CASSLASEETQYF. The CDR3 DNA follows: TGCGCCAGCAGCTTGGCCAGCGAAGAGACCCAGTACTTC. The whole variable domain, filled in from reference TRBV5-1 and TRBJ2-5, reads KAGVTQTPRYLIKTRGQQVTLSCSPISGHRSVSWYQQTPGQGLQFLFEYFSETQRNKGNFPGRFSGRQFSNSRSEMNVSTLELGDSALYLCASSLASEETQYFGPGTRLLVL.

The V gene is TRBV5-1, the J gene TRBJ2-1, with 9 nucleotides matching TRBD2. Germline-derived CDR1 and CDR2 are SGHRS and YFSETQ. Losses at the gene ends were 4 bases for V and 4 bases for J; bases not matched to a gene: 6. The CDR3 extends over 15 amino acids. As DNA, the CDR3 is TGCGCCAGCAGCCCCCCTAGCGGGATTTACAATGAGCAGTTCTTC. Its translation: CASSPPSGIYNEQFF.

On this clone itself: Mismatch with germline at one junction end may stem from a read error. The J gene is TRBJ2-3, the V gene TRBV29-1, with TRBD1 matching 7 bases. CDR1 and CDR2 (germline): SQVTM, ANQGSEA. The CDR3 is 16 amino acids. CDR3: CSVEAVHRGGTDTQYF. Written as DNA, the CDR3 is TGCAGCGTGGAAGCCGTACACAGGGGAGGCACAGATACGCAGTATTTT.

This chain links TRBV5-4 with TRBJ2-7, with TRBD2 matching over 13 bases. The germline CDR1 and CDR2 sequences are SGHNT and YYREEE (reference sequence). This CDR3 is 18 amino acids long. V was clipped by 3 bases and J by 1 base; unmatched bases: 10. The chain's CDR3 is CASSSPGLAGVRSYEQYF. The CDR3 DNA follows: TGTGCCAGCAGCTCACCAGGACTAGCGGGAGTTAGGTCCTACGAGCAGTACTTC.

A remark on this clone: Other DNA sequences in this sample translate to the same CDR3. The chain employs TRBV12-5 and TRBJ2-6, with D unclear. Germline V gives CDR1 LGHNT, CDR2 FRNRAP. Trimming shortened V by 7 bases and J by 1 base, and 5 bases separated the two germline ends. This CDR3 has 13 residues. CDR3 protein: CASAPSGANVLTF. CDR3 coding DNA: TGTGCTAGTGCTCCTTCTGGGGCCAACGTCCTGACTTTC.

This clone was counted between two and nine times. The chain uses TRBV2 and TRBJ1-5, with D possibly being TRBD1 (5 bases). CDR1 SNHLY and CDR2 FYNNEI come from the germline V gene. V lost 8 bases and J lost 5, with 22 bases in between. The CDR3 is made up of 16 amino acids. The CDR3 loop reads CASRRTRAAPDQPQHF. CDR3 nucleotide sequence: TGTGCCAGCCGCAGGACCAGGGCCGCACCCGATCAGCCCCAGCATTTT.

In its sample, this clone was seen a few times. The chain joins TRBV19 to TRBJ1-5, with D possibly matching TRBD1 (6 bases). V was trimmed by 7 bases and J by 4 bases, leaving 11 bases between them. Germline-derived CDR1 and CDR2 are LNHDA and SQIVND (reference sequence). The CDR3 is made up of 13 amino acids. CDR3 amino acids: CASTLQGNQPQHF. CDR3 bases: TGTGCCAGTACTTTGCAGGGGAATCAGCCCCAGCATTTT.

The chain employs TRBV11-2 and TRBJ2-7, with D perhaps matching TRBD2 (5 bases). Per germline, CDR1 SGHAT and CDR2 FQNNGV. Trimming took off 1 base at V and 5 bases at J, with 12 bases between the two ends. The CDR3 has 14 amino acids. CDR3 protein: CASSLGRPTDEQYF. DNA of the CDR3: TGTGCCAGCAGCTTAGGGAGGCCTACGGACGAGCAGTACTTC.

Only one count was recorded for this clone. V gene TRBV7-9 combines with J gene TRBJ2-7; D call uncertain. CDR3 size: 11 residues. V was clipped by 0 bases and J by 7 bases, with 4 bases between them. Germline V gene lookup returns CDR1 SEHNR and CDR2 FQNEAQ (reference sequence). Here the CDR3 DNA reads TGTGCCAGCAGCTTAGCCCAGGAGCAGTACTTC. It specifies CASSLAQEQYF.

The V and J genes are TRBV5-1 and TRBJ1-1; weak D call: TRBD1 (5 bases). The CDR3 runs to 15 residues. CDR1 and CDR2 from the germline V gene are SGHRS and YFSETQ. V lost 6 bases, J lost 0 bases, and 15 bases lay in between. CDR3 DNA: TGCGCCAGCACATGGGGGGGAACCATGAACACTGAAGCTTTCTTT. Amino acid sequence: CASTWGGTMNTEAFF. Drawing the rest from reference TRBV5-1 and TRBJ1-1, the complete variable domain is KAGVTQTPRYLIKTRGQQVTLSCSPISGHRSVSWYQQTPGQGLQFLFEYFSETQRNKGNFPGRFSGRQFSNSRSEMNVSTLELGDSALYLCASTWGGTMNTEAFFGQGTRLTVV.